The 19 T cell receptor beta chains given below trace back to one sample, sequenced in a study of cytomegalovirus exposure and HLA in healthy donors. Amplification used 60 Vbeta primers and 13 Jbeta primers. Data came from immunoSEQ multiplex PCR; TCRdb stores just in-frame clones and leaves some out. The sample has 160,000 or so clones; roughly 80% are singletons. Sequenced material: PBMCs. These receptors were taken from a man between 40 and 49 years old in good health and CMV-seronegative.

This clone was seen only a few times. The chain couples TRBV6-5 to TRBJ1-1, with D hard to call. CDR1 MNHEY and CDR2 SVGAGI come from the germline V gene. V lost 4 bases and J 1 base, leaving 16 bases between the germline ends. The CDR3 sequence is 16 residues long. The CDR3 reads CASSSAEGRGNTEAFF. As DNA, the CDR3 is TGTGCCAGCAGTTCTGCGGAGGGCCGTGGGAACACTGAAGCTTTCTTT.

The chain links TRBV11-3 to TRBJ1-1; D is ambiguous. The CDR3 runs 13 residues. Trimming shortened V by 5 bases and J by 1 base, and 8 bases separated the two germline ends. Germline CDR1 reads SGHNT; CDR2 reads YENEEA. In nucleotides, the CDR3 is TGTGCCAGCAGCCCTACCACGAACACTGAAGCTTTCTTT. Translated, it gives CASSPTTNTEAFF.

The sample holds a few counts of this clone. This rearrangement joins TRBV5-1 to TRBJ2-7, with D possibly matching TRBD1 (5 bases). In germline, CDR1 is SGHRS, CDR2 YFSETQ. The ends were cut back, 2 bases at V and 1 base at J, with 7 bases in the middle. The CDR3 is 13 residues long. This CDR3 is CASSFDRSYEQYF. CDR3 nucleotides: TGCGCCAGCAGCTTCGACAGATCCTACGAGCAGTACTTC.

This clone was found once. A junction boundary mismatches the germline segment, possibly from a read error. V and J are TRBV7-9 and TRBJ2-3, with TRBD2 identical over 8 bases. Germline lookup yields CDR1 SEHNR and CDR2 FQNEAQ (reference sequence). The CDR3 totals 16 residues. This chain's CDR3 is CSSSPPRAGRADTQYF. In DNA, the CDR3 is TGTTCCAGCAGCCCGCCCCGGGCCGGGAGGGCAGATACGCAGTATTTT.

In its sample, this clone was seen once. The chain couples TRBV5-6 to TRBJ1-2; perhaps TRBD1 as D (6 bases). Deletions cut 1 base from V and 4 bases from J, with 11 bases between. Germline V gives CDR1 SGHDT, CDR2 YYEEEE. This CDR3 region has 14 residues. The CDR3 nucleotides are TGTGCCAGCAGCTTGACGAGACAGGCCTATGGCTACACCTTC. Protein: CASSLTRQAYGYTF.

The chain couples TRBV6-1 to TRBJ2-2, with TRBD2 matching 8 bases. The V gene end was trimmed by 4 bases and the J gene end by 2 bases; junction bases not matched to a gene: 6. The CDR3 runs to 16 residues. Germline CDR1 reads MNHNS; CDR2 reads SASEGT. The CDR3 nucleotides read TGTGCCAGCAGTGCCCCGGGGGGGGGCAACACCGGGGAGCTGTTTTTT. It yields the protein CASSAPGGGNTGELFF.

This rearrangement joins TRBV7-9 to TRBJ2-1; 7 bases fit TRBD1. Trimming at V came to 5 bases and at J to 3 bases, leaving 7 bases not matched to a gene. The CDR3 has 15 residues. The germline gives CDR1 SEHNR, CDR2 FQNEAQ (reference sequence). The DNA of the CDR3 is TGTGCCAGCAGCGACAGACAGGGAGTCTACAATGAGCAGTTCTTC. Amino acids: CASSDRQGVYNEQFF.

The rearrangement uses TRBV6-5 and TRBJ2-1; the match to TRBD1 covers 8 bases. Germline values: CDR1 MNHEY, CDR2 SVGAGI. The ends lost 0 bases at V and 10 bases at J; junction bases unmatched: 5. This CDR3 contains 14 residues. CDR3 DNA sequence: TGTGCCAGCAGTTACTCAGACAGGGGACGCGAGCAGTTCTTC. This codes for CASSYSDRGREQFF.

The gene calls are TRBV7-7 and TRBJ2-1, with 12 bases lining up with TRBD2. J was trimmed by 8 bases and V by 0 bases; bases with no gene match: 8. CDR3 length: 17 residues. Germline CDR1 is SSHAT and CDR2 is FNYEAQ (reference sequence). CDR3: CASSLAPGLAGFDEQFF. CDR3 nucleotide sequence: TGTGCCAGCAGCTTAGCCCCTGGACTAGCGGGATTCGATGAGCAGTTCTTC.

The chain is built from TRBV18 and TRBJ2-5; a weak D match, TRBD1 (6 bases). The length of the CDR3 is 15 residues. The V gene lost 3 bases and the J gene lost 5 bases, with 16 bases spanning the gap. CDR1 and CDR2 from the germline V gene are KGHSH and LQKENI. CDR3 loop: CASSPRQVAGETQYF. DNA for the CDR3: TGTGCCAGCTCACCCAGACAGGTAGCAGGGGAGACCCAGTACTTC. Together with reference TRBV18 and TRBJ2-5, the CDR3 gives the full variable domain: NAGVMQNPRHLVRRRGQEARLRCSPMKGHSHVYWYRQLPEEGLKFMVYLQKENIIDESGMPKERFSAEFPKEGPSILRIQQVVRGDSAAYFCASSPRQVAGETQYFGPGTRLLVL.

The genes are TRBV10-3 and TRBJ2-1; 12 positions agree with TRBD2. The CDR3 is 15 residues long. Unmatched junction bases numbered 1, after V lost 5 bases and J lost 2 bases. Germline V gene lookup returns CDR1 ENHRY and CDR2 SYGVKD. CDR3 region: CAISRTSGTYNEQFF. The DNA for the CDR3 is TGTGCCATCAGTCGGACTAGCGGGACCTACAATGAGCAGTTCTTC.

This clone was observed a handful of times. The chain recombines TRBV7-9 with TRBJ1-2; D may be TRBD1 (5 bases). V was trimmed by 1 base and J by 5 bases, leaving 11 bases between them. Per germline, CDR1 SEHNR and CDR2 FQNEAQ (reference sequence). CDR3 length: 14 amino acids. CDR3 in DNA: TGTGCCAGCAGCTTAGGGTCAACAGGATATGGCTACACCTTC. As protein: CASSLGSTGYGYTF.

As regards this clone: Other nucleotide sequences in the sample specify the same CDR3. The chain combines TRBV5-1 with TRBJ2-7; D is unclear. This CDR3 comprises 14 residues. Trimming stripped 2 bases from V and 2 bases from J, with 11 bases between. CDR1 and CDR2 (germline): SGHRS, YFSETQ. CDR3: CASSLTGRTYEQYF. The CDR3 DNA sequence: TGCGCCAGCAGCTTAACGGGTCGTACCTACGAGCAGTACTTC.

V and J are TRBV6-6 and TRBJ2-7, with 8 bases matching TRBD2. The CDR3 sequence is 15 residues long. The V gene end was trimmed by 2 bases and the J gene end by 4 bases; junction bases not matched to a gene: 7. CDR1 and CDR2 (germline): MNHNY, SVGAGI (reference sequence). The CDR3 DNA reads as TGTGCCAGCAGTTACGTGGGACTAGGCCTTTACGAGCAGTACTTC. Amino acid sequence: CASSYVGLGLYEQYF.

The gene calls are TRBV7-9 and TRBJ2-3, with D possibly TRBD2 on 6 matching bases. The CDR3 consists of 14 residues. The germline V gene encodes CDR1 SEHNR and CDR2 FQNEAQ (reference sequence). The V and J ends lost 3 bases and 2 bases respectively, with 9 bases between them. CDR3 loop: CASSLRTTTDTQYF. The CDR3 DNA is TGTGCCAGCAGCTTGAGGACTACCACAGATACGCAGTATTTT.

This chain connects TRBV9 to TRBJ1-6; D ambiguous. CDR3 length: 16 residues. V was shortened by 3 bases and J by 2 bases, with 12 bases between the two germline ends. CDR1 and CDR2 from the germline V gene are SGDLS and YYNGEE. CDR3 residues: CASSAGVETYNSPLHF. The CDR3 DNA follows: TGTGCCAGCAGCGCCGGTGTGGAGACCTATAATTCACCCCTCCACTTT. The whole variable domain, remainder taken from reference TRBV9 and TRBJ1-6, is DSGVTQTPKHLITATGQRVTLRCSPRSGDLSVYWYQQSLDQGLQFLIQYYNGEERAKGNILERFSAQQFPDLHSELNLSSLELGDSALYFCASSAGVETYNSPLHFGNGTRLTVT.

The chain combines TRBV27 with TRBJ2-7, with 12 bases fitting TRBD2. CDR3 size: 16 residues. CDR1 and CDR2 from the germline V gene are MNHEY and SMNVEV (reference sequence). V lost 5 bases to trimming and J lost 4 bases; unmatched junction nucleotides: 9. CDR3 nucleotides: TGTGCCAGCAGTGCGACCGGGACTAGCGGGCTTTACGAGCAGTACTTC. Translating it yields CASSATGTSGLYEQYF.

CDR3 DNA: TGTGCCAGCAGTCCACCTGCGGGTAGTGGCACTGAAGCTTTCTTT. It specifies CASSPPAGSGTEAFF. The chain employs TRBV6-6 and TRBJ1-1; D is uncertain. This CDR3 region has 15 residues. Trimming left V 5 bases short and J 4 bases short, with 17 bases between. Germline V gene sequence: CDR1 MNHNY, CDR2 SVGAGI (reference sequence).

This clone was detected once. The chain combines TRBV5-8 with TRBJ1-5, with no clear D. The CDR3 is made up of 16 amino acids. Trimming stripped 1 base from V and 2 bases from J, with 13 bases between. Germline V gene lookup returns CDR1 SGHTS and CDR2 YDEGEE. The CDR3 reads CASSLLGRTRNQPQHF. CDR3 nucleotides: TGTGCCAGCAGCTTGTTAGGGAGGACTCGCAATCAGCCCCAGCATTTT.